Shown below are 3 T cell receptor beta chains from a single sample sequenced in a study of early T cells in non-severe SARS-CoV-2 infection. TCRdb passed the 5' RACE reads through MiXCR, listing each CDR3 protein once. The table lists tens of thousands of distinct CDR3 sequences, around 11% of them singletons, with approximately 1.1% in the top ten. The material was whole blood, obtained at baseline. These receptors were obtained from an adult who was a healthcare worker with PCR-confirmed SARS-CoV-2 infection or an uninfected control (not recorded which). The donor label of this sample is uncertain.

This chain joins TRBV20-1 and TRBJ1-1; TRBD1 aligns across 11 bases. J was trimmed by 6 bases and V by 6 bases; bases with no gene match: 6. The CDR3 covers 13 residues. Per the germline V gene, CDR1 is DFQATT and CDR2 is SNEGSKA (reference sequence). CDR3 in DNA: TGCAGTGCCCCGGGGACAGGGGGGTCTGAAGCTTTCTTT. This codes for CSAPGTGGSEAFF.

This sequence joins TRBV7-6 and TRBJ2-3, with D perhaps assigned TRBD1 or TRBD2 (5 bases each). The germline V and J ends were trimmed by 1 base and 5 bases, with 10 bases remaining between them. This CDR3 has 14 residues. The germline V gene has CDR1 SGHVS and CDR2 FNYEAQ. CDR3 bases: TGTGCCAGCAGCTTAGGGGGGTCGGGAGATACGCAGTATTTT. Its translation is CASSLGGSGDTQYF.

This clonotype was counted a few times. For the CDR3, the DNA is TGCAGTGCTAGAGAAGGTGCCAAAAACATTCAGTACTTC. Its protein is CSAREGAKNIQYF. The chain recombines TRBV20-1 with TRBJ2-4, with D uncertain. V lost 0 bases and J 1 base, leaving 4 bases between the germline ends. The CDR3 extends over 13 amino acids. Germline V gene sequence: CDR1 DFQATT, CDR2 SNEGSKA (reference sequence).